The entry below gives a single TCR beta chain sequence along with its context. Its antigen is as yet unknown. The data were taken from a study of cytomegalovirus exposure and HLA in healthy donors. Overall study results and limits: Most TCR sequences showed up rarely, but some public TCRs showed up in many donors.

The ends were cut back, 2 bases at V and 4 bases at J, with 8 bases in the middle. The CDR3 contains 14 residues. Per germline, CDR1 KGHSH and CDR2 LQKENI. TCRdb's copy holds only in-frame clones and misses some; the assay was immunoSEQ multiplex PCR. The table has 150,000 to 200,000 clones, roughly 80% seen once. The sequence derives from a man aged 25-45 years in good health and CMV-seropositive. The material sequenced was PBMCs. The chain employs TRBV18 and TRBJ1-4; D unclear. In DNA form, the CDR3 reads TGTGCCAGCTCACCAGGGAGTGTTAATGAAAAACTGTTTTTT. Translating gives CASSPGSVNEKLFF. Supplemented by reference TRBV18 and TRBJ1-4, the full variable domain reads NAGVMQNPRHLVRRRGQEARLRCSPMKGHSHVYWYRQLPEEGLKFMVYLQKENIIDESGMPKERFSAEFPKEGPSILRIQQVVRGDSAAYFCASSPGSVNEKLFFGSGTQLSVL.